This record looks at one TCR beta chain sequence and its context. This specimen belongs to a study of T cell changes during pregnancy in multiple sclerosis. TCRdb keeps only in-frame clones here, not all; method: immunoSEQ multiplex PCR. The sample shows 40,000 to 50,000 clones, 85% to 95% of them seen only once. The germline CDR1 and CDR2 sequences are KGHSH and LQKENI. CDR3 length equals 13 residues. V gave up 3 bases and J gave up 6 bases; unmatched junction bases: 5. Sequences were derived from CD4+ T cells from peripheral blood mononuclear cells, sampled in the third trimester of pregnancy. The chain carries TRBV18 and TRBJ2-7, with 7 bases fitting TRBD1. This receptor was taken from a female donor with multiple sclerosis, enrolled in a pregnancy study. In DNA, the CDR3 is TGTGCCAGCTCACCCAAGACAGGGTTCGAGCAGTACTTC. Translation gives CASSPKTGFEQYF.